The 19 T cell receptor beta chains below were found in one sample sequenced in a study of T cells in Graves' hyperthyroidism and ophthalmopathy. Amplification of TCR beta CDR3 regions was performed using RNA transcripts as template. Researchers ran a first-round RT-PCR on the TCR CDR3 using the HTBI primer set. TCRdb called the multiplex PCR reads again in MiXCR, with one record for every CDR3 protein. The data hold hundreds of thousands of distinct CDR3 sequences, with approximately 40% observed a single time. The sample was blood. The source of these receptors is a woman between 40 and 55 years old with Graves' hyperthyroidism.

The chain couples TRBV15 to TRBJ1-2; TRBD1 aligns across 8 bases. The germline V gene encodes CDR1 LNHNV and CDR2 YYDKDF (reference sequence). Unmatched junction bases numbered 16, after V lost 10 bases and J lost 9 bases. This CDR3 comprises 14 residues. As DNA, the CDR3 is TGTGCCAGCAGTTACTTTGGGGGACAGGAGAGCTACACCTTC. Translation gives CASSYFGGQESYTF.

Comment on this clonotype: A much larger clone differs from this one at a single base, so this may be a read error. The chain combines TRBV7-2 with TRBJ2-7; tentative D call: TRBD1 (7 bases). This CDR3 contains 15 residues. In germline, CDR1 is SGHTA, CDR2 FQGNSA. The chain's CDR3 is CASSQVTGEDYAQYF. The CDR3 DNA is TGCGCCAGCAGCCAAGTAACAGGGGAGGATTACGCGCAGTACTTC.

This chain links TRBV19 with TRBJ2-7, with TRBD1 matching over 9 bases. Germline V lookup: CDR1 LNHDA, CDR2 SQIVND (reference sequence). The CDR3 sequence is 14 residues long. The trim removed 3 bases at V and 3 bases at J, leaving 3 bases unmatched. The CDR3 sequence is CASSIRTGDYEQYF. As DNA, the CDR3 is TGTGCCAGTAGTATTAGGACAGGGGACTACGAGCAGTACTTC.

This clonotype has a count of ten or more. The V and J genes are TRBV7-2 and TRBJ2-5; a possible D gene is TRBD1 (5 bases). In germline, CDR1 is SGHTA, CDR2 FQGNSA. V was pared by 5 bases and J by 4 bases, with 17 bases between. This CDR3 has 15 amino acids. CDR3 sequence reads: CASSRQGAGLETQYF. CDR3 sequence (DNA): TGTGCCAGCAGCCGCCAGGGCGCAGGGCTAGAGACCCAGTACTTC.

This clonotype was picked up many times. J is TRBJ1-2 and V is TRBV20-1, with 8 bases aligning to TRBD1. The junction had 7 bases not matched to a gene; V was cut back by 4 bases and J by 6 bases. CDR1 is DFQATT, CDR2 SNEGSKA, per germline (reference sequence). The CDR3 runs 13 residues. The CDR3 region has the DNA TGCAGTGCTAACGACAGGGGCCTTGATGGCTACACCTTC. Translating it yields CSANDRGLDGYTF.

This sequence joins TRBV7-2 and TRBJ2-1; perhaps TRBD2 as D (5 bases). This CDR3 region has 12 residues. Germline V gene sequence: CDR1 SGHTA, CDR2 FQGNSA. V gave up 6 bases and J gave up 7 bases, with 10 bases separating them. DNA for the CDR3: TGTGCCAGCAGGAAGGACTCAAATGAGCAGTTCTTC. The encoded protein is CASRKDSNEQFF.

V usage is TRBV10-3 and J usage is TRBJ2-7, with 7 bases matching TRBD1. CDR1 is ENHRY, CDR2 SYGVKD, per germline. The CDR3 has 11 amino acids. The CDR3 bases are TGTGCGTGCCGACAGGGCCCCGGGCAGTACTTC. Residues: CACRQGPGQYF.

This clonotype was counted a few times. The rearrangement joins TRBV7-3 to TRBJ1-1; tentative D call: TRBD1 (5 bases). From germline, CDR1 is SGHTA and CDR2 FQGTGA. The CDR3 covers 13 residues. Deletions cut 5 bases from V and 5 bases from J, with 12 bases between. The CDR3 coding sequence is TGTGCCAGCAGCCCTTCGGGGGTTACTGAAGCTTTCTTT. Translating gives CASSPSGVTEAFF.

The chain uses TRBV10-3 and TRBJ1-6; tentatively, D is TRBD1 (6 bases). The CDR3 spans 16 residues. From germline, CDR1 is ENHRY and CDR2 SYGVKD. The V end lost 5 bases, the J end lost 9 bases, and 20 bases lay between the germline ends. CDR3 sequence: CAISYSRTVRGSPLHF. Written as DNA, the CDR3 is TGTGCCATCAGTTACTCGCGGACAGTTCGGGGTTCACCCCTCCACTTT.

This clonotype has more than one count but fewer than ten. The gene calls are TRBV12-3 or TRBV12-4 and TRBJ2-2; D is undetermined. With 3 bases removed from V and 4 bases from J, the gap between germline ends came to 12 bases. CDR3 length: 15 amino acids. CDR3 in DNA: TGTGCCAGCAGTTTCGAGACGACGGGCACCGGGGAGCTGTTTTTT. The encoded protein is CASSFETTGTGELFF.

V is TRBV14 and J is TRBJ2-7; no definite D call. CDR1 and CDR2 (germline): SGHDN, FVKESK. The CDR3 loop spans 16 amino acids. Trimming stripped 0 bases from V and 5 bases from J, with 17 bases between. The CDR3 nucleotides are TGTGCCAGCAGCCAAGAGTCAATTGGGTTCTGGAACGAGCAGTACTTC. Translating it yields CASSQESIGFWNEQYF.

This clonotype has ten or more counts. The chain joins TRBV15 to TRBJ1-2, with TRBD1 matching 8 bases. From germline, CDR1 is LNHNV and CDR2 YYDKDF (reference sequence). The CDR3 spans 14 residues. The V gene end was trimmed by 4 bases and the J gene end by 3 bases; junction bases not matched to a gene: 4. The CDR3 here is CATSTTDRDYGYTF. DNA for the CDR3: TGTGCCACCAGCACAACGGACAGGGACTATGGCTACACCTTC. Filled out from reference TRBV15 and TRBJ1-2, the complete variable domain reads DAMVIQNPRYQVTQFGKPVTLSCSQTLNHNVMYWYQQKSSQAPKLLFHYYDKDFNNEADTPDNFQSRRPNTSFCFLDIRSPGLGDTAMYLCATSTTDRDYGYTFGSGTRLTVV.

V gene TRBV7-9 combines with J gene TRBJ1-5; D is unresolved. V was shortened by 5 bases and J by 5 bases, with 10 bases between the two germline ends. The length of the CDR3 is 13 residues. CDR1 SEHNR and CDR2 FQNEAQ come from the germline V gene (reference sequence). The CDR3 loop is CASSAVGYQPQHF. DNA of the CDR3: TGTGCCAGCAGCGCGGTGGGGTATCAGCCCCAGCATTTT.

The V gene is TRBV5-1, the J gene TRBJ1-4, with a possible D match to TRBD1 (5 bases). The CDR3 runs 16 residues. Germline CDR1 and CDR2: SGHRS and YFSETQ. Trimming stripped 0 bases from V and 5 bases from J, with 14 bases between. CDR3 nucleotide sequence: TGCGCCAGCAGCTTGGCCCCGGGAGCAGGGAATGAAAAACTGTTTTTT. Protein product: CASSLAPGAGNEKLFF.

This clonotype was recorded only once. This CDR3 reads CATETGEGRGYTF. CDR3 coding DNA: TGTGCCACCGAGACAGGGGAGGGGAGAGGCTACACCTTC. The V and J genes are TRBV10-3 and TRBJ1-2; TRBD1 matches 8 bases. The V and J ends lost 10 bases and 8 bases, in that order; junction bases with no gene match: 12. The CDR3 runs to 13 residues. Germline CDR1 reads ENHRY; CDR2 reads SYGVKD.

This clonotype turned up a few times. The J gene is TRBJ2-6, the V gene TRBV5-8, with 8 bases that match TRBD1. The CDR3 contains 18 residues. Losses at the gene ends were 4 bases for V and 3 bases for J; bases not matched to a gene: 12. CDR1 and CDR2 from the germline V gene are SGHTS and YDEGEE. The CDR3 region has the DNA TGTGCCAGCAGCACTACGGACAGGGCCGATTTTGGGGCCAACGTCCTGACTTTC. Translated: CASSTTDRADFGANVLTF.

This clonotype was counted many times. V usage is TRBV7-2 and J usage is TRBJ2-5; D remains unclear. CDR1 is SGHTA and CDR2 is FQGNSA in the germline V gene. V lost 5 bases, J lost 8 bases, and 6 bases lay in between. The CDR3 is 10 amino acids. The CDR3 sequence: CASSPGTQYF. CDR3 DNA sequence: TGTGCCAGCAGCCCCGGAACCCAGTACTTC.

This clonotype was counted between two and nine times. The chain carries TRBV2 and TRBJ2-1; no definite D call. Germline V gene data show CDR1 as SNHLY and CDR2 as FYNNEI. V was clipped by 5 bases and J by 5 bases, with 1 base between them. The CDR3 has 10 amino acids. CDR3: CASSHNEQFF. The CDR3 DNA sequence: TGTGCCAGCAGTCACAATGAGCAGTTCTTC.

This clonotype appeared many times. The CDR3 here is CASTYRYTEAFF. CDR3 DNA: TGTGCCAGCACGTACAGATACACTGAAGCTTTCTTT. The chain carries TRBV6-5 and TRBJ1-1, with D hard to call. The V gene's germline CDR1 is MNHEY and CDR2 SVGAGI. Trimming cost V 7 bases and J 3 bases, with 9 bases left between them. The CDR3 loop spans 12 amino acids.